The next 21 T cell receptor beta chains were all read from a single sample in a study of blood T cell repertoires in COVID-19 (dated by TCRdb to 2020 to 2021). To prepare the library, the immunoSEQ multiplex PCR assay was applied. TCRdb limited this immuneACCESS table to in-frame rearrangements with V and J called. A share of clones is missing; checked studies link under half to unresolved V genes, and the rest is unexplained. The sample table shows approximately 360,000 clones, and over 80% are seen once. The ten largest clones capture roughly 5.1% of the sample. The sequencing sample was made of PBMCs or T cells enriched from blood (not recorded which). The receptor set was obtained from a woman aged 50 to 60 who had recovered from COVID-19.

The J gene is TRBJ1-4, the V gene TRBV5-4; 10 bases are a match to TRBD1. There are 13 residues in the CDR3. The V and J ends lost 4 bases and 8 bases, in that order; junction bases with no gene match: 2. Germline assignment: CDR1 SGHNT and CDR2 YYREEE (reference sequence). The CDR3 DNA sequence: TGTGCCAGCAGCAGGGACAGGGGAGAAAAACTGTTTTTT. Its translation: CASSRDRGEKLFF.

Written as DNA, the CDR3 is TGCGCCAGCAGCTCTGCCCTAGCGGGGGGGAACACCGGGGAGCTGTTTTTT. This sequence encodes CASSSALAGGNTGELFF. This chain connects TRBV5-1 to TRBJ2-2, with 11 nucleotides matching TRBD2. The V and J ends lost 3 bases and 1 base, in that order; junction bases with no gene match: 5. Germline V gene sequence: CDR1 SGHRS, CDR2 YFSETQ. The CDR3 has 17 amino acids. Full variable domain (rest looked up from reference TRBV5-1 and TRBJ2-2): KAGVTQTPRYLIKTRGQQVTLSCSPISGHRSVSWYQQTPGQGLQFLFEYFSETQRNKGNFPGRFSGRQFSNSRSEMNVSTLELGDSALYLCASSSALAGGNTGELFFGEGSRLTVL.

The chain combines TRBV5-1 with TRBJ1-6, with 7 nucleotides matching TRBD1. The CDR3 consists of 16 residues. Germline V gives CDR1 SGHRS, CDR2 YFSETQ. The ends lost 3 bases at V and 9 bases at J; junction bases unmatched: 12. The CDR3 DNA reads TGCGCCAGCAGCTCAGAGAATCAGGGGGTTGGTTCACCCCTCCACTTT. This translates into CASSSENQGVGSPLHF. The full variable domain, completed using reference TRBV5-1 and TRBJ1-6, is KAGVTQTPRYLIKTRGQQVTLSCSPISGHRSVSWYQQTPGQGLQFLFEYFSETQRNKGNFPGRFSGRQFSNSRSEMNVSTLELGDSALYLCASSSENQGVGSPLHFGNGTRLTVT.

The rearrangement links TRBV27 to TRBJ1-5, with a tentative D call TRBD1 (6 bases). V gave up 6 bases and J gave up 4 bases, with 10 bases separating them. Germline CDR1 is MNHEY and CDR2 is SMNVEV (reference sequence). The CDR3 length is 13 residues. The CDR3 here is CASSWTVNQPQHF. In DNA form, the CDR3 reads TGTGCCAGCAGCTGGACAGTAAATCAGCCCCAGCATTTT.

The genes are TRBV29-1 and TRBJ1-1, with 7 bases fitting TRBD1. The germline gives CDR1 SQVTM, CDR2 ANQGSEA. The V and J ends lost 7 bases and 11 bases, in that order; junction bases with no gene match: 10. This CDR3 is 11 amino acids long. The CDR3 here is CSARGAGGAFF. The CDR3 region has the DNA TGCAGCGCACGCGGCGCAGGGGGTGCTTTCTTT. The full variable domain, its missing parts supplied by reference TRBV29-1 and TRBJ1-1, is SAVISQKPSRDICQRGTSLTIQCQVDSQVTMMFWYRQQPGQSLTLIATANQGSEATYESGFVIDKFPISRPNLTFSTLTVSNMSPEDSSIYLCSARGAGGAFFGQGTRLTVV.

The rearrangement joins TRBV13 to TRBJ2-1, with 7 bases matching TRBD1. The V gene end was trimmed by 5 bases and the J gene end by 10 bases; junction bases not matched to a gene: 8. The CDR3 spans 13 residues. Per the germline V gene, CDR1 is PRHDT and CDR2 is FYEKMQ (reference sequence). This CDR3 reads CASSPGGLGEQFF. CDR3 DNA: TGTGCCAGCAGCCCAGGGGGTCTTGGGGAGCAGTTCTTC. The full variable domain, completed using reference TRBV13 and TRBJ2-1, is AAGVIQSPRHLIKEKRETATLKCYPIPRHDTVYWYQQGPGQDPQFLISFYEKMQSDKGSIPDRFSAQQFSDYHSELNMSSLELGDSALYFCASSPGGLGEQFFGPGTRLTVL.

In this sample, this clone turned up a few times. The rearrangement uses TRBV18 and TRBJ1-3, with 12 bases matching TRBD1. CDR3 length: 17 amino acids. Germline V lookup: CDR1 KGHSH, CDR2 LQKENI. V shed 2 bases, J shed 7 bases, and the junction held 9 bases outside the gene matches. CDR3: CASSPFFVGQGANTIYF. For the CDR3, the DNA is TGTGCCAGCTCACCATTCTTCGTGGGACAGGGGGCTAACACCATATATTTT.

The rearrangement uses TRBV29-1 and TRBJ1-4; 10 bases fit TRBD1. Germline V CDR1 and CDR2: SQVTM, ANQGSEA. Trimming removed 4 bases from V and 10 bases from J; junction bases left unmatched: 9. The CDR3 covers 14 residues. The CDR3 is CSVGLEWDRGKLFF. The CDR3 nucleotides are TGCAGCGTTGGATTGGAATGGGACAGGGGAAAACTGTTTTTT.

The genes are TRBV7-2 and TRBJ2-7; 11 nucleotides line up with TRBD2. This CDR3 comprises 15 residues. V dropped 5 bases and J dropped 1; count of bases not matched to a gene: 4. Germline-derived CDR1 and CDR2 are SGHTA and FQGNSA. This CDR3 is CASSHRLAGSYEQYF. The CDR3 DNA sequence: TGTGCCAGCAGCCACCGACTAGCGGGATCCTACGAGCAGTACTTC.

This clone was picked up a small number of times. This sequence joins TRBV29-1 and TRBJ1-1, with no clear D. V dropped 4 bases and J dropped 0 bases, with 12 bases sitting between them. Germline CDR1 is SQVTM and CDR2 is ANQGSEA. The length of the CDR3 is 14 residues. CDR3 protein: CSVVGTQMNTEAFF. The CDR3, as DNA: TGCAGCGTTGTGGGCACCCAAATGAACACTGAAGCTTTCTTT.

With regard to this clone: Within the sample, other DNA sequences also encode this same CDR3. The rearrangement uses TRBV18 and TRBJ1-1; maybe TRBD1 (5 bases). This CDR3 has 13 amino acids. V lost 3 bases, J lost 2 bases, and 7 bases lay in between. The germline V gene has CDR1 KGHSH and CDR2 LQKENI. The CDR3 DNA is TGTGCCAGCTCACCTCAGGGAAACACTGAAGCTTTCTTT. Amino acids: CASSPQGNTEAFF.

DNA for the CDR3: TGCGCCAGCAGTGAGTCCCTTGGAGCAAGTAATTCACCCCTCCACTTT. Translated, it gives CASSESLGASNSPLHF. This chain links TRBV10-2 with TRBJ1-6; D gene ambiguous. The V end lost 0 bases, the J end lost 6 bases, and 12 bases lay between the germline ends. The CDR3 runs 16 residues. Germline CDR1 and CDR2: WSHSY and SAAADI.

The rearrangement links TRBV9 to TRBJ2-7; 8 positions agree with TRBD2. Germline CDR1 reads SGDLS; CDR2 reads YYNGEE. J was trimmed by 0 bases and V by 1 base; bases with no gene match: 6. CDR3 size: 16 residues. CDR3 region: CASSVSGSGNSYEQYF. In nucleotides, the CDR3 is TGTGCCAGCAGCGTAAGTGGTAGCGGGAACTCCTACGAGCAGTACTTC.

The CDR3 here is CASTRQGDYGYTF. Here the CDR3 DNA reads TGTGCCAGTACCAGACAGGGGGACTATGGCTACACCTTC. V and J are TRBV19 and TRBJ1-2, with 9 bases matching TRBD1. Looked up from germline, CDR1 is LNHDA and CDR2 is SQIVND (reference sequence). V shed 7 bases and J 3 bases; nucleotides not matched to a gene: 3. CDR3 length: 13 residues.

The V call is TRBV14, the J call TRBJ2-7, with TRBD2 matching 8 bases. V lost 4 bases to trimming and J lost 4 bases; unmatched junction nucleotides: 15. The CDR3 length is 17 residues. Germline V lookup: CDR1 SGHDN, CDR2 FVKESK. Here the CDR3 DNA reads TGTGCCAGCAGCCGAAGGATCTCCAGCGGGAGATGGTACGAGCAGTACTTC. Its translation: CASSRRISSGRWYEQYF. Full variable domain (rest looked up from reference TRBV14 and TRBJ2-7): EAGVTQFPSHSVIEKGQTVTLRCDPISGHDNLYWYRRVMGKEIKFLLHFVKESKQDESGMPNNRFLAERTGGTYSTLKVQPAELEDSGVYFCASSRRISSGRWYEQYFGPGTRLTVT.

A single count supports this clone. V usage is TRBV4-3 and J usage is TRBJ1-4, with D perhaps TRBD1 (6 bases). CDR1 is LGHNA and CDR2 is YSLEER in the germline V gene. The CDR3 runs 15 residues. The V end lost 4 bases, the J end lost 3 bases, and 12 bases lay between the germline ends. The CDR3, as DNA: TGCGCCAGCAGCCCCACGACAGGTCCTAATGAAAAACTGTTTTTT. As protein: CASSPTTGPNEKLFF.

This sequence joins TRBV19 and TRBJ1-1, with D maybe TRBD1 (5 bases). V was shortened by 5 bases and J by 2 bases, with 15 bases between the two germline ends. This CDR3 comprises 15 residues. Germline V CDR1 and CDR2: LNHDA, SQIVND (reference sequence). CDR3 DNA: TGTGCCAGTAGTTTCCTTGGGGCCCCAAACACTGAAGCTTTCTTT. It is translated as CASSFLGAPNTEAFF. Full variable domain (missing parts from reference TRBV19 and TRBJ1-1): DGGITQSPKYLFRKEGQNVTLSCEQNLNHDAMYWYRQDPGQGLRLIYYSQIVNDFQKGDIAEGYSVSREKKESFPLTVTSAQKNPTAFYLCASSFLGAPNTEAFFGQGTRLTVV.

The J gene is TRBJ1-1, the V gene TRBV5-5, with D possibly matching TRBD1 (6 bases). The germline gives CDR1 SGHKS, CDR2 YYEKEE (reference sequence). The germline V and J ends were trimmed by 3 bases and 3 bases, with 9 bases remaining between them. This CDR3 region has 13 residues. CDR3 region: CASSWTADTEAFF. CDR3 nucleotide sequence: TGTGCCAGCAGCTGGACAGCTGACACTGAAGCTTTCTTT.

The chain carries TRBV28 and TRBJ1-6, with 8 bases identical to TRBD1. Per germline, CDR1 MDHEN and CDR2 SYDVKM. The V gene end was trimmed by 3 bases and the J gene end by 7 bases; junction bases not matched to a gene: 5. CDR3 length: 15 residues. CDR3 sequence reads: CASSFPTGVNSPLHF. CDR3 coding DNA: TGTGCCAGCAGTTTCCCGACAGGGGTCAATTCACCCCTCCACTTT.

The V gene is TRBV18, the J gene TRBJ1-2; 8 bases line up with TRBD1. This CDR3 spans 14 amino acids. V trimming: 2 bases; J trimming: 4 bases; junction bases outside the gene matches: 3. In germline, CDR1 is KGHSH, CDR2 LQKENI. The CDR3 is CASSPAGTGYGYTF. The CDR3 DNA follows: TGTGCCAGCTCACCAGCGGGGACAGGCTATGGCTACACCTTC.

This clone has only a few counts. The CDR3 protein is CASNQGSYNSPLHF. CDR3 nucleotide sequence: TGTGCCTCGAACCAGGGCTCATATAATTCACCCCTCCACTTT. This chain links TRBV9 with TRBJ1-6, with D tentatively TRBD1 (5 bases). Germline CDR1 is SGDLS and CDR2 is YYNGEE. Trimming pared 10 bases from V and 4 bases from J, leaving 15 bases between. The CDR3 runs 14 residues.